These 18 T cell receptor beta chains were sequenced from one sample in a study of blood T cells in healthy people across ages. PCR was performed a second time for 7 to 11 cycles using a sample-barcoded 5' primer and a J-beta primer mix. TCRdb reanalysed the 5' RACE reads using MiXCR and keeps one entry per CDR3 protein. There are approximately 1,000,000 distinct CDR3 sequences in the sample; around two fifths occur only once, and about 12% lies in the top ten. Sequencing was performed on blood. The receptor source for this set is a man in his late teens or twenties in good health.

This clonotype showed up many times. V gene TRBV10-3 combines with J gene TRBJ1-1, with D unclear. Trimming took off 10 bases at V and 1 base at J, with 10 bases between the two ends. The CDR3 sequence is 12 residues long. Looked up from germline, CDR1 is ENHRY and CDR2 is SYGVKD. This chain's CDR3 is CASGPANTEAFF. The CDR3 DNA is TGTGCCAGCGGACCGGCGAACACTGAAGCTTTCTTT.

V is TRBV30 and J is TRBJ1-6; D uncertain. Germline V gene sequence: CDR1 GTSNPN, CDR2 SVGIG (reference sequence). The CDR3 runs to 13 residues. Trimming removed 1 base from V and 5 bases from J, with 6 bases in between. This chain's CDR3 is CAWSGENNSPLHF. CDR3 DNA sequence: TGTGCCTGGAGTGGAGAGAATAATTCACCCCTCCACTTT.

V and J are TRBV12-3 or TRBV12-4 and TRBJ1-1; D remains ambiguous. The V end lost 3 bases, the J end lost 8 bases, and 7 bases lay between the germline ends. The CDR3 is made up of 11 amino acids. This chain's CDR3 is CASSFPGEAFF. CDR3 DNA: TGTGCCAGCAGTTTTCCGGGAGAAGCTTTCTTT.

The CDR3, as DNA: TGCAGCGTTGACTTCGTGGGACCCCTTGACAGTGAGCAGTTCTTC. Its protein product is CSVDFVGPLDSEQFF. The chain couples TRBV29-1 to TRBJ2-1; tentatively, D is TRBD1 or TRBD2 (5 bases each). The germline V and J ends were trimmed by 3 bases and 9 bases, with 21 bases remaining between them. The CDR3 is 15 residues long. The germline gives CDR1 SQVTM, CDR2 ANQGSEA.

This clonotype turned up a few times. The genes are TRBV11-2 and TRBJ2-1, with 7 bases matching TRBD2. CDR1 is SGHAT, CDR2 FQNNGV, per germline. The CDR3 has 13 residues. V shed 1 base, J shed 10 bases, and the junction held 4 bases outside the gene matches. The CDR3 sequence: CASSLGAAGEQFF. In DNA, the CDR3 is TGTGCCAGCAGCTTAGGAGCAGCGGGAGAGCAGTTCTTC.

This clonotype was found a few times. The V call is TRBV9, the J call TRBJ2-1; 8 bases map to TRBD2. Trimming took 0 bases from V and 7 from J; bases not matched to a gene: 3. CDR1 and CDR2 from the germline V gene are SGDLS and YYNGEE. The length of the CDR3 is 14 residues. CDR3 residues: CASSVGPGGNEQFF. CDR3 bases: TGTGCCAGCAGCGTAGGTCCGGGGGGGAATGAGCAGTTCTTC.

This clonotype was observed a handful of times. This chain uses TRBV6-2 or TRBV6-3 with TRBJ2-7; TRBD2 matches 8 bases. Trimming cost V 5 bases and J 0 bases; bases outside gene matches: 6. The CDR3 has 15 amino acids. The germline V gene encodes CDR1 MNHEY and CDR2 SVGEGT. Here the CDR3 reads CASSPIAGSSYEQYF. The CDR3, as DNA: TGTGCCAGCAGTCCCATAGCGGGAAGCTCCTACGAGCAGTACTTC.

The chain couples TRBV10-3 to TRBJ1-2, with a weak D call TRBD1 (5 bases). Germline V gene data show CDR1 as ENHRY and CDR2 as SYGVKD. The CDR3 length is 16 residues. Trimming took off 4 bases at V and 4 bases at J, with 19 bases between the two ends. The CDR3 sequence is CAISAEGRGTVYGYTF. CDR3 bases: TGTGCCATCAGTGCAGAGGGGCGCGGGACCGTCTATGGCTACACCTTC.

This sequence joins TRBV2 and TRBJ2-7, with D possibly being TRBD1 (5 bases). Between the trimmed V and J ends, which lost 3 bases and 3 bases, there was a span of 12 bases. CDR1 is SNHLY and CDR2 is FYNNEI in the germline V gene. The CDR3 loop spans 14 amino acids. DNA of the CDR3: TGTGCCAGCAGTGATCAAGGACACTACTACGAGCAGTACTTC. This encodes CASSDQGHYYEQYF.

This clonotype has just a few counts. The CDR3 sequence: CASSVFAGGYTDTQYF. CDR3 coding DNA: TGTGCCAGCAGCGTATTTGCGGGGGGCTACACAGATACGCAGTATTTT. The chain employs TRBV9 and TRBJ2-3, with TRBD2 matching 8 bases. V was pared by 1 base and J by 2 bases, with 6 bases of the junction left unmatched. The CDR3 loop spans 16 amino acids. Germline V gene sequence: CDR1 SGDLS, CDR2 YYNGEE.

This chain links TRBV25-1 with TRBJ2-3, with a possible D match to TRBD1 (6 bases). This CDR3 is built from 14 residues. V was trimmed by 6 bases and J by 4 bases, leaving 14 bases between them. Germline CDR1 reads MGHDK; CDR2 reads SYGVNS. CDR3 region: CASSLQGAPDTQYF. The CDR3 DNA is TGTGCCAGCAGCTTACAGGGAGCTCCAGATACGCAGTATTTT. The full variable domain, completed using reference TRBV25-1 and TRBJ2-3, is EADIYQTPRYLVIGTGKKITLECSQTMGHDKMYWYQQDPGMELHLIHYSYGVNSTEKGDLSSESTVSRIRTEHFPLTLESARPSHTSQYLCASSLQGAPDTQYFGPGTRLTVL.

This chain connects TRBV28 to TRBJ2-2; D remains unclear. The germline V and J ends were trimmed by 11 bases and 1 base, with 11 bases remaining between them. In germline, CDR1 is MDHEN, CDR2 SYDVKM. The CDR3 covers 13 residues. The CDR3 sequence: CAGSHVNTGELFF. The CDR3 DNA reads TGTGCCGGCTCGCACGTGAACACCGGGGAGCTGTTTTTT.

This clonotype came up many times. This rearrangement joins TRBV28 to TRBJ2-7; 9 bases fit TRBD2. CDR3 length: 14 residues. V lost 6 bases, J lost 2 bases, and 5 bases stayed unmatched. CDR1 is MDHEN and CDR2 is SYDVKM in the germline V gene. The CDR3 DNA sequence: TGTGCCAGCAGCCAGACTAGCGGAACCTACGAGCAGTACTTC. Its translation is CASSQTSGTYEQYF.

To note about this clonotype: An end of the junction differs from the germline gene, which may be a read error. This sequence joins TRBV27 and TRBJ2-5, with TRBD1 identical over 7 bases. Germline CDR1 MNHEY, CDR2 SMNVEV (reference sequence). CDR3 length equals 14 residues. The CDR3, as DNA: TGTGCCAGCAGTTCACAGGGGTTGGGAGAGACCCGGTACTTC. Translation: CASSSQGLGETRYF.

This clonotype has ten or more counts. The V call is TRBV7-2, the J call TRBJ2-5; D is unresolved. CDR3 length: 13 residues. The V end was cut by 1 base, the J end by 3 bases, with 6 bases between. The germline gives CDR1 SGHTA, CDR2 FQGNSA. The CDR3 region is CASSLEPEETQYF. The CDR3 nucleotides read TGTGCCAGCAGCTTAGAGCCAGAAGAGACCCAGTACTTC.

This clonotype was counted a few times. The chain combines TRBV7-2 with TRBJ1-2, with a tentative D call TRBD1 (5 bases). This CDR3 comprises 16 residues. The V end was cut by 7 bases, the J end by 1 base, with 19 bases between. Germline CDR1 SGHTA, CDR2 FQGNSA. The CDR3 spells CASTTLRAPYNYGYTF. CDR3 nucleotides: TGTGCCAGCACAACCCTCAGGGCCCCTTATAACTATGGCTACACCTTC.

In the case of this clonotype: This may arise from a read error, as a much more abundant clone is one base away. This chain connects TRBV20-1 to TRBJ1-2; 12 bases line up with TRBD1. The V gene's germline CDR1 is DFQATT and CDR2 SNEGSKA (reference sequence). CDR3 length equals 14 residues. The ends lost 1 base at V and 7 bases at J; junction bases unmatched: 4. Written as DNA, the CDR3 is TGCAGTGCTAGAGTCGGGACAGGGGGCTGTGGCTACACCTTC. This codes for CSARVGTGGCGYTF.

The genes are TRBV7-2 and TRBJ2-1; possible D gene TRBD2, 6 bases. The end of the DNA is better explained by TRBJ2-7, so the J call may be wrong. Germline CDR1 is SGHTA and CDR2 is FQGNSA. This CDR3 has 16 amino acids. The CDR3 here is CASSLGRGIWYNEQYF. The DNA of the CDR3 is TGTGCCAGCAGCCTGGGTCGCGGGATTTGGTACAATGAGCAGTACTTC.